This T cell receptor beta chain stems from a study of T cells in localized non-small cell lung cancer. Study-wide results and limits: Among blood samples, higher T cell density accompanied longer overall survival. Adjacent uninvolved lung had the highest clonality, suggesting focused antigen responses.

The V segment lost 4 bases and the J segment 3 bases; nucleotides outside the gene matches: 20. Germline CDR1 SGHVT, CDR2 SQSDAQ. The CDR3 covers 20 residues. In regard to this clone: No antigen is known for it.

Clones were sequenced by immunoSEQ multiplex PCR, and TCRdb holds only the in-frame ones, with some missing. The data show around 41,000 clones, about 86% seen once. This clonotype originated in a man between 40 and 75 years old with stage I lung adenocarcinoma. The chain joins TRBV7-4 to TRBJ2-7, with 11 positions matching TRBD1. The sequenced sample was peripheral blood, obtained before any cancer treatment. The CDR3 DNA is TGTGCCAGCAGCTCGATATATTCCGGGACAGGGGGGGCTAAAGACTACGAGCAGTACTTC. The encoded protein is CASSSIYSGTGGAKDYEQYF.